The 6 T cell receptor beta chains below come from one sample, sequenced in a study of T cell changes during pregnancy in multiple sclerosis. Sequencing used immunoSEQ multiplex PCR; TCRdb keeps in-frame clones, though not all of them. This sample yields around 77,000 clones, of which about nine tenths are seen a single time; around 0.7% belongs to the top ten. The material was peripheral blood, obtained in the third trimester of pregnancy. These receptors all stem from a female donor in good health, enrolled as a control in a pregnancy study.

The chain combines TRBV4-2 with TRBJ2-1; 8 bases align to TRBD2. Germline loops: CDR1 LGHNA, CDR2 YNFKEQ. V shed 2 bases and J 5 bases; nucleotides not matched to a gene: 8. This CDR3 has 16 residues. CDR3 in DNA: TGTGCCAGCAGCCAACGGACTAGCAGTGGGAACAATGAGCAGTTCTTC. Translated, it gives CASSQRTSSGNNEQFF.

The rearrangement joins TRBV4-1 to TRBJ1-5; D is possibly TRBD1 (6 bases). The CDR3 runs 14 residues. Germline V gene sequence: CDR1 MGHRA, CDR2 YSYEKL. The V and J ends lost 0 bases and 6 bases respectively, with 9 bases between them. In DNA form, the CDR3 reads TGCGCCAGCAGCCAAGACGGGACAACTCAGCCCCAGCATTTT. Translating gives CASSQDGTTQPQHF.

The table lists this clone with a few counts. The rearrangement joins TRBV4-1 to TRBJ2-7, with TRBD2 identical over 9 bases. This CDR3 is 15 amino acids long. Germline assignment: CDR1 MGHRA and CDR2 YSYEKL. V lost 0 bases, J lost 2 bases, and 2 bases stayed unmatched. DNA of the CDR3: TGCGCCAGCAGCCAAGAGCGGGGGGGCCCCTACGAGCAGTACTTC. Encoded protein: CASSQERGGPYEQYF.

J is TRBJ2-6 and V is TRBV4-2; 9 bases fit TRBD1. Germline assignment: CDR1 LGHNA and CDR2 YNFKEQ. V lost 2 bases to trimming and J lost 1 base; unmatched junction nucleotides: 12. This CDR3 is 20 amino acids long. The CDR3 coding sequence is TGTGCCAGCAGCCAACATCCCGGGACAGGGATCTTTTCTGGGGCCAACGTCCTGACTTTC. Its translation is CASSQHPGTGIFSGANVLTF.

V is TRBV4-1 and J is TRBJ1-3; D might be TRBD1 (5 bases). The germline V gene encodes CDR1 MGHRA and CDR2 YSYEKL. Trimming stripped 2 bases from V and 8 bases from J, with 28 bases between. The CDR3 has 19 residues. CDR3 in DNA: TGCGCCAGCAGCCAATTTTACGGGCCAGGGTTCGATCCGGTTGACACCATATATTTT. Its translation: CASSQFYGPGFDPVDTIYF.

The CDR3 DNA is TGTGCCTGGAGTGTTGGTGAGGCTGGCTACACCTTC. Translated, it gives CAWSVGEAGYTF. The V gene is TRBV30, the J gene TRBJ1-2; no clear D gene. V was shortened by 0 bases and J by 7 bases, with 9 bases between the two germline ends. Germline V CDR1 and CDR2: GTSNPN, SVGIG (reference sequence). CDR3 length: 12 amino acids.